Below are 10 T cell receptor beta chains sequenced from a single sample in a study of tumor-infiltrating lymphocytes in primary liver carcinoma. Making TCR beta cDNA involved around 520 ng total RNA and a constant-region primer. Sequencing libraries for TCR beta derived from three nested multiplex PCR rounds that used slightly modified ARM-PCR. Researchers ran the first two PCR rounds for ten to eleven cycles each with TRBV1-TRBV30 forward primers and a C-beta reverse primer. Each CDR3 protein is one row after TCRdb ran MiXCR on the multiplex PCR reads. The sample has tens of thousands of distinct CDR3 sequences; over 60% are singletons. Co-extracting RNA and DNA was done with about 20-33 mg of unsorted bulk tissue as input. Sample: liver tumor tissue from sampling region 1. The subset is: tumor region T1, superior pole. The receptors here all came from a middle-aged man with primary liver carcinoma and hepatitis B virus infection.

The J gene is TRBJ2-1, the V gene TRBV11-1, with 14 bases identical to TRBD2. The CDR3 consists of 17 residues. CDR1 is SGHAT, CDR2 FQDESV, per germline (reference sequence). The J segment lost 12 bases and the V segment lost 5 bases, leaving 15 bases of the junction unmatched. The CDR3 is CASSLGLAGEVSNVQFF. CDR3 coding DNA: TGTGCCAGCAGCCTGGGACTAGCGGGAGAAGTTAGCAACGTGCAGTTCTTC.

This clonotype was found a few times. The gene calls are TRBV6-1 and TRBJ2-2; D not resolved. This CDR3 contains 15 residues. Trimming stripped 9 bases from V and 6 bases from J, with 20 bases between. CDR1 and CDR2 (germline): MNHNS, SASEGT. This chain's CDR3 is CASNSHQQESGELFF. DNA of the CDR3: TGTGCCAGTAATTCCCACCAGCAGGAGTCCGGGGAGCTGTTTTTT.

The J gene is TRBJ2-7, the V gene TRBV4-1; D is ambiguous. CDR1 is MGHRA and CDR2 is YSYEKL in the germline V gene. The CDR3 covers 16 residues. V was cut by 8 bases and J by 7 bases, with 27 bases left in between. Here the CDR3 reads CASGLDRSSRPYEQYF. The CDR3 coding sequence is TGCGCCAGCGGCCTCGACCGGTCGAGCAGACCTTATGAGCAGTACTTC.

This clonotype was detected many times. V gene TRBV12-3 or TRBV12-4 combines with J gene TRBJ1-2; weak D call: TRBD1 (5 bases). This CDR3 region has 14 residues. The V and J ends lost 6 bases and 3 bases respectively, with 14 bases between them. CDR3 bases: TGTGCCAGCAGCCCGACGGGGGGACACTATGGCTACACCTTC. As protein: CASSPTGGHYGYTF.

The V gene is TRBV11-2, the J gene TRBJ2-7, with TRBD1 as a possible D gene (5 bases). Deletions cut 11 bases from V and 8 bases from J, with 19 bases between. CDR1 is SGHAT and CDR2 is FQNNGV in the germline V gene. The CDR3 length is 12 residues. CDR3 sequence reads: CACSLLWGKQYF. In DNA, the CDR3 is TGTGCCTGTAGCCTCCTGTGGGGCAAGCAGTACTTC.

This clonotype was recorded once. The CDR3 carries no conserved terminal phenylalanine or tryptophan, so it likely arises from a read error. The rearrangement uses TRBV11-2 and TRBJ2-3; the match to TRBD1 covers 9 bases. Germline V gene sequence: CDR1 SGHAT, CDR2 FQNNGV. This CDR3 has 17 amino acids. CDR3 in amino acids: CASRLDLGTGTSDTQYS. The DNA of the CDR3 is TGTGCCAGCAGATTAGATCTTGGGACAGGGACAAGCGATACGCAGTATTCT.

Turning to this clonotype: The conserved phenylalanine or tryptophan is not found at the CDR3 terminus, so this likely reflects a read error. The chain links TRBV11-2 to TRBJ1-2, with a weak D call TRBD1 (5 bases). The CDR3 length is 13 residues. Germline assignment: CDR1 SGHAT and CDR2 FQNNGV. The CDR3: CVSSLEGNYGYTL. In DNA, the CDR3 is TGTGTCAGCAGCTTGGAGGGGAACTATGGCTACACCCTC.

Points on this clonotype: One base away lies a much larger clone, so this may be a sequencing read error. CDR3 protein: CASSEDKGTTYEQYF. Here the CDR3 DNA reads TGCGCCAGCAGCGAAGACAAGGGAACTACCTACGAGCAGTACTTC. V gene TRBV5-1 combines with J gene TRBJ2-7; unclear D gene. The CDR3 sequence is 15 residues long. Trimming stripped 4 bases from V and 2 bases from J, with 16 bases between. Germline assignment: CDR1 SGHRS and CDR2 YFSETQ.

Note on this clonotype: Given the absence of the conserved phenylalanine or tryptophan at the CDR3 end, a read error is likely. J is TRBJ1-5 and V is TRBV28, with 8 bases lining up with TRBD1. V trimming: 2 bases; J trimming: 6 bases; junction bases outside the gene matches: 6. Looked up from germline, CDR1 is MDHEN and CDR2 is SYDVKM. This CDR3 spans 15 amino acids. The CDR3 sequence is CASSLRFRGLQPQHY. In nucleotides, the CDR3 is TGTGCCAGCAGTTTACGGTTCAGGGGGCTTCAGCCCCAGCATTAT.

This clonotype was found once. This CDR3 fails to terminate in the conserved phenylalanine or tryptophan, so it likely reflects a read error. The chain couples TRBV11-2 to TRBJ2-2; TRBD2 is a possible D gene (5 bases). The CDR3 spans 17 residues. The germline gives CDR1 SGHAT, CDR2 FQNNGV. Written as DNA, the CDR3 is TGTGCTAGTAGCTTAGATGAGCTAGCTCGGAACACCGGGGAGCTGTTTTCT. The encoded protein is CASSLDELARNTGELFS.